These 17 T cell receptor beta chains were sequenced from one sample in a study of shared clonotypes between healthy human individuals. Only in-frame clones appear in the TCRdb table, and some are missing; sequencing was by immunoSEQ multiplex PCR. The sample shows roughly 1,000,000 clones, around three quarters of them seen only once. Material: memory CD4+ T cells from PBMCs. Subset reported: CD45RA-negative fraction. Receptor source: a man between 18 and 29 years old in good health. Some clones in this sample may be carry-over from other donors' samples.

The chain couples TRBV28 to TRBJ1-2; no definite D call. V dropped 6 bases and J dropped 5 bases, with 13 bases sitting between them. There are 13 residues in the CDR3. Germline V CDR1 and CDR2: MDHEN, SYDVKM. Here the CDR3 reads CASRPSGEYGYTF. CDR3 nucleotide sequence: TGTGCCAGCAGGCCTTCTGGGGAGTATGGCTACACCTTC.

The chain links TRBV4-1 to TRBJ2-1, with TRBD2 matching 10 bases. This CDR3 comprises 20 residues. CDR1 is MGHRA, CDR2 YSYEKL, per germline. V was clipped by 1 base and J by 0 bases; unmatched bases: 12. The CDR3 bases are TGCGCCAGCAGCCAAGGAAGAGGACTAGCGGAGTTAGGCTCCTACAATGAGCAGTTCTTC. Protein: CASSQGRGLAELGSYNEQFF.

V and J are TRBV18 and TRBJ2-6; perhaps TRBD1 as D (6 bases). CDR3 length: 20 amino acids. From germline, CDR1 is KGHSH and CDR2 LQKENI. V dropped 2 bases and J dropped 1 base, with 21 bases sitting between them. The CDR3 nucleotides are TGTGCCAGCTCACCAAGATCTCTGGGGGCAATTTCGTCTGGGGCCAACGTCCTGACTTTC. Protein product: CASSPRSLGAISSGANVLTF.

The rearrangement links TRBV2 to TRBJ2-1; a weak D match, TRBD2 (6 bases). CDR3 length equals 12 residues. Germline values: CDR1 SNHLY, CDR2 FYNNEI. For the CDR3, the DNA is TGTGCTAGGCGGGGTCAAATCAGTGAGCAGTTCTTC. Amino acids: CARRGQISEQFF.

Here the CDR3 DNA reads TGTGCCAGTAGAAGACAGGGAGACGGGGGCCAGCCCCAGCATTTT. Protein product: CASRRQGDGGQPQHF. The chain has TRBV19 and TRBJ1-5; 7 bases map to TRBD1. The CDR3 contains 15 residues. Per germline, CDR1 LNHDA and CDR2 SQIVND (reference sequence). V dropped 6 bases and J dropped 7; count of bases not matched to a gene: 12.

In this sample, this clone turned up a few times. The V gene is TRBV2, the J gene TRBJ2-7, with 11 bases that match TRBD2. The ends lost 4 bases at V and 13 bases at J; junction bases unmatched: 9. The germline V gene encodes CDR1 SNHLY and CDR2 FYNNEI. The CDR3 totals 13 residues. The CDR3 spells CASSATSGSPHYF. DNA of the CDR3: TGTGCCAGCAGTGCCACTAGCGGGAGCCCCCATTACTTC.

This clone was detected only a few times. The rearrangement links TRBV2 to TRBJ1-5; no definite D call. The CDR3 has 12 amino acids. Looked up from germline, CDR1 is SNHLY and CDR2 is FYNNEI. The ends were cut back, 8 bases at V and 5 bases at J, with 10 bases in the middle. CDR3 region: CASSVRDQPQHF. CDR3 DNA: TGTGCCAGCTCTGTCAGAGATCAGCCCCAGCATTTT.

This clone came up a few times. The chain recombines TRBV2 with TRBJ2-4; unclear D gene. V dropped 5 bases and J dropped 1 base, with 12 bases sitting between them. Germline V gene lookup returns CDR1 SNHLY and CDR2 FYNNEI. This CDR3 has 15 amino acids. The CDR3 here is CASSLPPGAKNIQYF. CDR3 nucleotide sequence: TGTGCCAGCAGTCTTCCCCCTGGGGCCAAAAACATTCAGTACTTC.

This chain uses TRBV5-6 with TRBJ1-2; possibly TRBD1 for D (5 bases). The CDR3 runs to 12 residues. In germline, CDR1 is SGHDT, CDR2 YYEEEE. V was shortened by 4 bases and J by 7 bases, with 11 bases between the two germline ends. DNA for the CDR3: TGTGCCAGCAGCCCAGGGTACAGTGGCTACACCTTC. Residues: CASSPGYSGYTF. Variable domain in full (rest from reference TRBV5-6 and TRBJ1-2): DAGVTQSPTHLIKTRGQQVTLRCSPKSGHDTVSWYQQALGQGPQFIFQYYEEEERQRGNFPDRFSGHQFPNYSSELNVNALLLGDSALYLCASSPGYSGYTFGSGTRLTVV.

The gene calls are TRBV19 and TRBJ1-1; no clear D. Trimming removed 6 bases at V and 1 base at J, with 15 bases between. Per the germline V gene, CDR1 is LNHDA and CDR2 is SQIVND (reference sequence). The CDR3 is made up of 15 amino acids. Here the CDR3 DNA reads TGTGCCAGTAGGAGAGGGCATTCCGAGAACACTGAAGCTTTCTTT. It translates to CASRRGHSENTEAFF.

The chain's CDR3 is CASSYTSGRNNEQYF. DNA of the CDR3: TGTGCCAGCAGTTACACTAGCGGGAGGAACAACGAGCAGTACTTC. This chain joins TRBV2 and TRBJ2-7, with 12 bases lining up with TRBD2. V was pared by 5 bases and J by 5 bases, with 7 bases of the junction left unmatched. CDR3 size: 15 residues. CDR1 SNHLY and CDR2 FYNNEI come from the germline V gene.

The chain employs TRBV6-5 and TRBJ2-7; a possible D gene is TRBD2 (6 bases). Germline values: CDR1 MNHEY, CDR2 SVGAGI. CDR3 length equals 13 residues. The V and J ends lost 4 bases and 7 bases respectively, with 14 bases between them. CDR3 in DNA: TGTGCCAGCAGTTTACCGGGAGAGGGGGAGCAGTACTTC. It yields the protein CASSLPGEGEQYF.

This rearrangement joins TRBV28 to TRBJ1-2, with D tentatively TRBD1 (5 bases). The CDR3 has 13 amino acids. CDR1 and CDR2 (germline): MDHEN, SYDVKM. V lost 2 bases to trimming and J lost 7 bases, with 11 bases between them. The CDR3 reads CASSLVQGFGYTF. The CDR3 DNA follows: TGTGCCAGCAGTTTAGTGCAGGGATTTGGCTACACCTTC.

The CDR3 nucleotides are TGTGCCAGCAGCTTAGGGGTGGACAGCTACGAGCAGTACTTC. This codes for CASSLGVDSYEQYF. The chain couples TRBV7-2 to TRBJ2-7; a possible D gene is TRBD1 (6 bases). The CDR3 runs to 14 residues. Germline assignment: CDR1 SGHTA and CDR2 FQGNSA. Trimming pared 1 base from V and 3 bases from J, leaving 10 bases between.

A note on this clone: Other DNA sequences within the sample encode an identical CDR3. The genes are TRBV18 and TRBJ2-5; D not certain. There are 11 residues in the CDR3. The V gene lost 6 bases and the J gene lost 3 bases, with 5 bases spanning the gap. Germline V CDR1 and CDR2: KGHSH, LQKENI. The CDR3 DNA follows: TGTGCCAGCTCTCCCGAAGAGACCCAGTACTTC. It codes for CASSPEETQYF.

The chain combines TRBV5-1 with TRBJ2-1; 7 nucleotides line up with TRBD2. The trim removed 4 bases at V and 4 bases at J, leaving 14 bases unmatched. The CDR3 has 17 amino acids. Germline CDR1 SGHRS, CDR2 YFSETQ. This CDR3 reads CASSPKQLGLIYNEQFF. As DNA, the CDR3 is TGCGCCAGCAGCCCGAAACAGTTGGGACTAATATACAATGAGCAGTTCTTC.

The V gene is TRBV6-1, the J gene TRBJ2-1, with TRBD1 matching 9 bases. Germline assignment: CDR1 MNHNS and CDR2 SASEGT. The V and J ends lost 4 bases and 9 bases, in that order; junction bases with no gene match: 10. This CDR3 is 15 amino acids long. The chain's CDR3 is CASSALDTGGGEQFF. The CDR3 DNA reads TGTGCCAGCAGTGCCTTGGACACAGGGGGCGGTGAGCAGTTCTTC.